This T cell receptor beta chain was recovered during a study of blood T cell repertoires in COVID-19 (TCRdb year 2020). General notes on the study: The collaborator samples originated in the United States, Italy and Spain and spanned the acute and convalescent phases of COVID-19. Where available, HLA class I and class II types were taken from metadata supplied by the sample provider and were not determined by assay-based typing. Samples came from the ongoing ImmuneRACE study (first 160 participants) plus 1,254 subjects from 6 global collaborators. The repertoires were made available in a free public database intended to serve as a resource for research on the immune response to SARS-CoV-2. Deeply sampled blood TCRbeta repertoires from subjects exposed to, actively infected with, or recovered from COVID-19 were included in the dataset. Sample metadata almost always included a de-identified subject ID, COVID-19 status, age in years and sex. The material from the prospective study consisted of cDNA or gDNA derived from T cells, B-cell-depleted T cells, or PBMCs.

The collaborating institutions used their own protocols to collect whole blood in K2EDTA tubes. For TCRbeta analysis, collaborator samples were shipped as frozen whole blood, as isolated PBMCs, or as DNA extracted from either sample type. What the study reported, not specific to this receptor: Clinical and demographic metadata were provided uncurated, with the amount varying by source and participant.

Remarks on this clone: Its antigen specificity is not known. Base qualities are not provided; no much larger clone lies one nucleotide away.

TCRbeta CDR3 regions were amplified from genomic DNA using the immunoSEQ Assay, a bias-controlled multiplex PCR. In the original analysis: Nucleated cell counts per sample were estimated from amplification of reference gene primers within the assay. To quantify the absolute abundance of each unique TCRbeta CDR3 rearrangement, sequence reads were collapsed and filtered. For each sample, productive Simpson clonality was calculated by taking the square root of Simpson's diversity index across productive rearrangements. Here the immuneACCESS table is served through TCRdb, limited to in-frame sequences with V and J called. Missing clones are a known gap in these copies; in checked studies unresolved V genes cover under half, and the rest lacks a known reason. V and J calls and clone size are those listed in that table; D and trimming were worked out from the DNA. Counted in this sample were tens of thousands of clones; 88% of them appeared once. 4.8% of the sample comes from the top ten.

The CDR3 runs 14 amino acids, cysteine and phenylalanine included. Solely the CDR3 DNA is kept, with 42 bases framed from the first base. In the germline V gene, CDR1 corresponds to SNHLY and CDR2 to FYNNEI. Trimming accounts for 0 bases at V and 10 bases at J, while the number of junction bases matched to no gene is 5. Sample: peripheral blood. The V and J segments used are TRBV2 and TRBJ1-4; a stretch of 7 junction bases matches TRBD1. The TCR was taken from a human donor in a cohort sampled during active COVID-19. The CDR3 protein sequence reads: CASSEAGGYGKLFF. The bases are TGTGCCAGCAGTGAAGCAGGGGGCTACGGAAAACTGTTTTTT.